Below, 27 T cell receptor beta chains from the same sample are listed, as sequenced in a study of T cells in Graves' hyperthyroidism and ophthalmopathy. Amplified TCR beta CDR3 regions derived from RNA transcripts. HTBI primers were employed in a first-round RT-PCR of the TCR CDR3. TCRdb called the multiplex PCR reads again in MiXCR, with one record for every CDR3 protein. Found here are 450,000 to 700,000 distinct CDR3 sequences, more than 45% of them singletons; the top ten hold around 20%. Sequencing input: peripheral blood or thyroid tissue (not recorded which). The receptors were gathered from an adult woman with Graves' disease, either hyperthyroidism or ophthalmopathy (not recorded which).

This chain joins TRBV7-9 and TRBJ1-1; D uncertain. This CDR3 comprises 13 residues. Germline lookup yields CDR1 SEHNR and CDR2 FQNEAQ (reference sequence). V was clipped by 5 bases and J by 5 bases, with 12 bases between them. As DNA, the CDR3 is TGTGCCAGCAGCAGGGAGGAGCAAACTGAAGCTTTCTTT. The encoded protein is CASSREEQTEAFF.

The chain is built from TRBV9 and TRBJ2-2; D not resolved. Trimming removed 1 base from V and 0 bases from J, with 10 bases in between. Germline loops: CDR1 SGDLS, CDR2 YYNGEE. CDR3 size: 16 residues. The CDR3 region has the DNA TGTGCCAGCAGCGTATCCGGCAGAGCGAACACCGGGGAGCTGTTTTTT. This gives the protein CASSVSGRANTGELFF.

The V and J genes are TRBV2 and TRBJ2-3, with 14 bases that match TRBD2. CDR3 length equals 18 residues. Per germline, CDR1 SNHLY and CDR2 FYNNEI. V shed 6 bases, J shed 3 bases, and the junction held 11 bases outside the gene matches. Here the CDR3 reads CASRGRLAGGPWTDTQYF. In DNA form, the CDR3 reads TGTGCCAGCAGGGGCAGACTAGCGGGAGGGCCTTGGACAGATACGCAGTATTTT.

There are many counts of this clonotype. The rearrangement joins TRBV6-1 to TRBJ1-5; maybe TRBD1 (5 bases). Germline CDR1 is MNHNS and CDR2 is SASEGT. V dropped 1 base and J dropped 6 bases, with 13 bases sitting between them. The CDR3 runs 15 residues. The CDR3 DNA sequence: TGTGCCAGCAGTGAAGAACCGACAGACCTTCAGCCCCAGCATTTT. Protein: CASSEEPTDLQPQHF.

This clonotype was seen many times. DNA of the CDR3: TGTGCCAGCAGCCCCCAGGGGGGAAACGAGCAGTACTTC. As protein: CASSPQGGNEQYF. This chain connects TRBV2 to TRBJ2-7; possible D gene TRBD1, 7 bases. The CDR3 has 13 amino acids. Germline CDR1 SNHLY, CDR2 FYNNEI. Deletions cut 6 bases from V and 5 bases from J, with 14 bases between.

This clonotype was recorded many times. This sequence joins TRBV20-1 and TRBJ1-3, with D perhaps TRBD1 (5 bases). Germline V gene lookup returns CDR1 DFQATT and CDR2 SNEGSKA (reference sequence). V was clipped by 0 bases and J by 0 bases, with 21 bases between them. CDR3 length: 19 amino acids. The CDR3 region is CSARDRVREGTRSGNTIYF. CDR3 nucleotides: TGCAGTGCTAGAGATCGCGTCAGGGAAGGCACCCGCTCTGGAAACACCATATATTTT.

This clonotype was seen at least ten times. The chain uses TRBV2 and TRBJ2-5, with D possibly matching TRBD1 (6 bases). The germline V gene encodes CDR1 SNHLY and CDR2 FYNNEI. This CDR3 has 13 amino acids. Trimming pared 6 bases from V and 5 bases from J, leaving 13 bases between. This chain's CDR3 is CASRSGTRETQYF. The CDR3 nucleotides read TGTGCCAGCAGATCCGGGACACGGGAGACCCAGTACTTC.

This clonotype was observed many times. The J gene is TRBJ1-1, the V gene TRBV5-8, with D hard to call. The germline V and J ends were trimmed by 0 bases and 3 bases, with 9 bases remaining between them. Germline V gene data show CDR1 as SGHTS and CDR2 as YDEGEE. CDR3 length: 14 residues. In DNA form, the CDR3 reads TGTGCCAGCAGCTTGGTGGGTCTCTACACTGAAGCTTTCTTT. It translates to CASSLVGLYTEAFF.

The table lists this clonotype with many counts. The V and J genes are TRBV5-1 and TRBJ2-5, with 9 bases lining up with TRBD2. The CDR3 is 14 amino acids. With V trimmed by 7 bases and J by 4 bases, 8 bases remained unmatched. From germline, CDR1 is SGHRS and CDR2 YFSETQ. The CDR3 region is CASRSGAGGETQYF. The CDR3 DNA follows: TGCGCCAGCCGATCGGGAGCGGGGGGAGAGACCCAGTACTTC.

V is TRBV7-6 and J is TRBJ2-7; 10 bases agree with TRBD2. With V trimmed by 8 bases and J by 5 bases, 9 bases remained unmatched. The CDR3 length is 14 residues. Looked up from germline, CDR1 is SGHVS and CDR2 is FNYEAQ. The CDR3 nucleotides read TGTGCCAGCGCAACGCCTAGCGGGAGACACGAGCAGTACTTC. Translating gives CASATPSGRHEQYF. Full variable domain (outside the CDR3, taken from reference TRBV7-6 and TRBJ2-7): GAGVSQSPRYKVTKRGQDVALRCDPISGHVSLYWYRQALGQGPEFLTYFNYEAQQDKSGLPNDRFSAERPEGSISTLTIQRTEQRDSAMYRCASATPSGRHEQYFGPGTRLTVT.

V and J are TRBV19 and TRBJ2-6; tentative D call: TRBD1 (6 bases). Germline V CDR1 and CDR2: LNHDA, SQIVND (reference sequence). V was trimmed by 5 bases and J by 0 bases, leaving 11 bases between them. The CDR3 loop spans 16 amino acids. The CDR3: CASSWDKLSGANVLTF. CDR3 DNA: TGTGCCAGTAGTTGGGACAAACTCTCTGGGGCCAACGTCCTGACTTTC.

The table lists this clonotype with many counts. This chain joins TRBV9 and TRBJ1-3, with TRBD1 matching 12 bases. The CDR3 is 15 amino acids. Germline assignment: CDR1 SGDLS and CDR2 YYNGEE. After removal of 0 bases from V and 6 bases from J, the junction contained 1 base not matched to a gene. The CDR3 here is CASSVGGQGANTIYF. DNA for the CDR3: TGTGCCAGCAGCGTAGGGGGACAGGGGGCAAACACCATATATTTT.

The sample holds a few counts of this clonotype. The V and J genes are TRBV30 and TRBJ1-2, with 10 bases identical to TRBD1. Germline CDR1 GTSNPN, CDR2 SVGIG (reference sequence). The length of the CDR3 is 15 residues. V lost 2 bases, J lost 7 bases, and 10 bases stayed unmatched. CDR3 in DNA: TGTGCCTGGAGTTCTGGGGACAGGGGCATTCCTGGCTACACCTTC. Its translation: CAWSSGDRGIPGYTF.

About this clonotype: Given the absence of the conserved phenylalanine or tryptophan at the CDR3 end, a read error is likely. The DNA is left out, because the CDR3 cannot be placed on it with certainty; the CDR3 is given as TCRdb lists it. The chain employs TRBV7-3 and TRBJ1-1. Germline V gene data show CDR1 as SGHTA and CDR2 as FQGTGA. A total of 12 residues make up the CDR3, ends included. The CDR3 spells CTSSPLASAASS.

This clonotype occurred many times. The rearrangement links TRBV5-1 to TRBJ1-3; D remains unclear. This CDR3 spans 15 amino acids. Trimming took off 0 bases at V and 4 bases at J, with 11 bases between the two ends. CDR1 and CDR2 (germline): SGHRS, YFSETQ. CDR3 DNA: TGCGCCAGCAGCTTGGCCGGGGTAGCCGGAAACACCATATATTTT. Protein sequence: CASSLAGVAGNTIYF.

This clonotype was counted many times. This sequence joins TRBV5-1 and TRBJ1-5; TRBD1 matches at 7 bases. From germline, CDR1 is SGHRS and CDR2 YFSETQ. The ends lost 5 bases at V and 4 bases at J; junction bases unmatched: 9. The CDR3 totals 15 residues. This CDR3 is CASRSGGSPNQPQHF. The CDR3 DNA sequence: TGCGCCAGCAGGTCAGGGGGGTCCCCAAATCAGCCCCAGCATTTT.

This clonotype was observed at least ten times. V is TRBV6-1 and J is TRBJ2-5, with D tentatively TRBD1 (5 bases). Germline lookup yields CDR1 MNHNS and CDR2 SASEGT. Trimming removed 2 bases from V and 5 bases from J, with 15 bases in between. This CDR3 comprises 15 residues. CDR3 sequence reads: CASSERTPRVETQYF. As DNA, the CDR3 is TGTGCCAGCAGTGAAAGGACCCCCAGGGTGGAGACCCAGTACTTC.

This clonotype appeared a few times. V gene TRBV12-3 or TRBV12-4 combines with J gene TRBJ1-1, with D possibly TRBD1 on 5 matching bases. V was clipped by 4 bases and J by 0 bases, with 9 bases between them. This CDR3 has 14 residues. The CDR3 sequence: CASSYRGLNTEAFF. In DNA, the CDR3 is TGTGCCAGCAGTTATCGGGGCTTGAACACTGAAGCTTTCTTT.

The chain links TRBV5-1 to TRBJ2-7, with D possibly being TRBD1 or TRBD2 (6 bases each). Trimming took off 4 bases at V and 6 bases at J, with 17 bases between the two ends. CDR1 and CDR2 from the germline V gene are SGHRS and YFSETQ. This CDR3 region has 14 residues. The CDR3 reads CASSPTGASIEQYF. In nucleotides, the CDR3 is TGCGCCAGCAGCCCGACGGGGGCGTCGATCGAGCAGTACTTC.

This clonotype was observed a few times. This sequence joins TRBV7-9 and TRBJ1-1; D call uncertain. The CDR3 runs 13 residues. Germline V gene sequence: CDR1 SEHNR, CDR2 FQNEAQ (reference sequence). With 5 bases removed from V and 1 base from J, the gap between germline ends came to 8 bases. CDR3 nucleotides: TGTGCCAGCAGCCAGAAGAGGAACACTGAAGCTTTCTTT. It is translated as CASSQKRNTEAFF.

This chain links TRBV11-2 with TRBJ1-3; 7 nucleotides align to TRBD1. The germline V gene encodes CDR1 SGHAT and CDR2 FQNNGV. With 5 bases clipped from V and 4 bases from J, the junction kept 11 bases outside the gene matches. The CDR3 sequence is 16 residues long. The DNA for the CDR3 is TGTGCCAGCAGCCCAACCTCGACAGGGCGCGGAAACACCATATATTTT. The encoded protein is CASSPTSTGRGNTIYF.

The chain has TRBV10-3 and TRBJ2-5, with D perhaps TRBD2 (6 bases). V was clipped by 0 bases and J by 9 bases, with 14 bases between them. The CDR3 runs 14 residues. The V gene's germline CDR1 is ENHRY and CDR2 SYGVKD. In DNA, the CDR3 is TGTGCCATCAGTGAGTCGGGGGGTAGTCAGCCCCAGTACTTC. As protein: CAISESGGSQPQYF.

As for this clonotype: A read error is possible here, since a much larger clone lies one base away. The rearrangement joins TRBV28 to TRBJ1-2, with D hard to call. The CDR3 length is 12 residues. Trimming stripped 5 bases from V and 12 bases from J, with 16 bases between. Germline V gene sequence: CDR1 MDHEN, CDR2 SYDVKM. In DNA, the CDR3 is TGTGCCAGCAGTCCCGCCTTCTTCGGCCACACCTTC. This encodes CASSPAFFGHTF.

The rearrangement uses TRBV7-9 and TRBJ1-2, with D uncertain. The V and J ends lost 5 bases and 13 bases respectively, with 26 bases between them. The germline gives CDR1 SEHNR, CDR2 FQNEAQ (reference sequence). CDR3 length equals 15 residues. The CDR3 region is CASSPRSGYMSWATF. The CDR3 DNA is TGTGCCAGCAGCCCAAGGAGCGGGTATATGTCCTGGGCCACCTTC. The full variable domain, its missing parts supplied by reference TRBV7-9 and TRBJ1-2, is DTGVSQNPRHKITKRGQNVTFRCDPISEHNRLYWYRQTLGQGPEFLTYFQNEAQLEKSRLLSDRFSAERPKGSFSTLEIQRTEQGDSAMYLCASSPRSGYMSWATFGSGTRLTVV.

The rearrangement uses TRBV7-3 and TRBJ1-2, with D tentatively TRBD1 (5 bases). This CDR3 is 16 amino acids long. V was cut by 2 bases and J by 5 bases, with 18 bases left in between. The V gene's germline CDR1 is SGHTA and CDR2 FQGTGA. CDR3 in DNA: TGTGCCAGCAGCTTACGGCAGGGTGGCGCGAGGTATGGCTACACCTTC. It yields the protein CASSLRQGGARYGYTF.

Many counts were recorded for this clonotype. The V call is TRBV7-9, the J call TRBJ1-4, with D tentatively TRBD1 (5 bases). The CDR3 loop spans 14 amino acids. The germline V and J ends were trimmed by 5 bases and 5 bases, with 12 bases remaining between them. Germline assignment: CDR1 SEHNR and CDR2 FQNEAQ (reference sequence). The CDR3 bases are TGTGCCAGCAGCGCAACAGGCGGAAATGAAAAACTGTTTTTT. This codes for CASSATGGNEKLFF. Supplemented by reference TRBV7-9 and TRBJ1-4, the full variable domain reads DTGVSQNPRHKITKRGQNVTFRCDPISEHNRLYWYRQTLGQGPEFLTYFQNEAQLEKSRLLSDRFSAERPKGSFSTLEIQRTEQGDSAMYLCASSATGGNEKLFFGSGTQLSVL.

This clonotype has just a few counts. The chain carries TRBV29-1 and TRBJ2-2; unclear D gene. This CDR3 contains 15 residues. Looked up from germline, CDR1 is SQVTM and CDR2 is ANQGSEA. Trimming took 3 bases from V and 1 from J, leaving 12 bases between them. The CDR3 DNA is TGCAGCGTTGAGCATCTGGACGGGAACACCGGGGAGCTGTTTTTT. This encodes CSVEHLDGNTGELFF.